This T cell receptor beta chain was identified during a study of T cells in Graves' hyperthyroidism and ophthalmopathy. General study results and limits: Ophthalmopathy was model-predicted a median around seven months pre-onset.

Amplification yielded TCR beta CDR3 regions, with RNA transcripts as the source. HTBI primers were the set used in a first-round RT-PCR of the TCR CDR3. Each CDR3 protein gets one entry after TCRdb re-called the multiplex PCR reads with MiXCR. The repertoire has a few hundred thousand distinct CDR3 sequences, 13% to 15% of them found once; the top ten carry roughly 19%. It was uncontrolled infection, other autoimmune disease, pregnancy or lactation that excluded patients. As for this clonotype: Antigen unknown. A junction boundary mismatches the germline segment, possibly from a read error.

CDR1 is SSHAT, CDR2 FNYEAQ, per germline (reference sequence). The length of the CDR3 is 15 residues. This sequence joins TRBV7-7 and TRBJ2-5; 10 bases agree with TRBD2. Sequenced input: blood. The receptor was isolated from a woman in her sixties with Graves' ophthalmopathy. CDR3 sequence: CASSRSGRAGETQYF. For the CDR3, the DNA is TGTGCTAGCAGCCGCAGCGGGAGGGCGGGTGAGACCCAGTACTTC.